This T cell receptor (beta chain) was observed in a study of cytotoxic CD8 clonotypes in ibrutinib-treated CLL. With sequencing, the targeted depth ranged from 1 in 200,000 to 1 in 1 million T cells. Assay: immunoSEQ multiplex PCR; the TCRdb copy retains only in-frame clones and omits some. The repertoire holds about 160,000 clones, less than 85% seen once, with 3.5% to 5.5% in the top ten. This CDR3 region has 16 residues. Per the germline V gene, CDR1 is SQVTM and CDR2 is ANQGSEA. Trimming took 3 bases from V and 2 from J; bases not matched to a gene: 6. From cryopreserved PBMCs came roughly 2 micrograms of genomic DNA used for TCR beta libraries.

The source is a human donor with chronic lymphocytic leukemia. The V gene is TRBV29-1, the J gene TRBJ2-7; TRBD2 aligns across 14 bases. Here the sequenced sample was PBMCs, taken after 24 months of ibrutinib treatment. The CDR3 protein is CSVEGLAGAAPYEQYF. The CDR3, as DNA: TGCAGCGTTGAGGGACTAGCGGGAGCGGCGCCCTACGAGCAGTACTTC.